This T cell receptor (beta chain) was obtained from a study of OX40 agonist ivuxolimab in advanced cancers. This table comes from immunoSEQ multiplex PCR, and its TCRdb copy is limited to in-frame clones, with some not included. The data contain tens of thousands of clones, over 85% of them singletons. The ends lost 0 bases at V and 5 bases at J; junction bases unmatched: 11. The length of the CDR3 is 17 residues. The germline V gene has CDR1 SGDLS and CDR2 YYNGEE. The source material was CD4+ or CD8+ T cells sorted from blood, sampled in a trial of the OX40 agonist ivuxolimab. The clonotype was recovered from an adult with an advanced solid tumor such as melanoma, head and neck, liver or kidney cancer. The genes are TRBV9 and TRBJ2-1, with 7 bases matching TRBD1. In nucleotides, the CDR3 is TGTGCCAGCAGCGTAGGTCCCGGGACAGTTCTTAACAATGAGCAGTTCTTC. Translating gives CASSVGPGTVLNNEQFF.